This T cell receptor beta chain was sequenced in a study of T cells after yellow fever vaccination. Across the study: Where fractions had low cell numbers, libraries were prepared from them with the SMART-Seq v4 Ultra Low Input RNA kit.

This clonotype was seen only a few times. Its cognate antigen is unknown. J lost 6 bases, V lost 0 bases, and 3 bases had no gene match. This CDR3 is built from 15 residues. CDR1 and CDR2 (germline): SGHRS, YFSETQ. Whole-study findings and limits: Abundant clonotypes from the bulk population could get into FACS-sorted repertoires as contaminants.

By 5'RACE template switching, TCR cDNA was produced, with a universal primer site and UMIs added in the process. A single record per CDR3 protein comes from TCRdb applying MiXCR to the 5' RACE reads. The sample lists 100,000 to 150,000 distinct CDR3 sequences, 8.9% occurring once. The receptor was derived from a man aged 18 to 29 who received the YFV17D yellow fever vaccine. The chain is built from TRBV5-1 and TRBJ2-1; TRBD2 matches 10 bases. Sequencing used CD8+ T cells sorted from PBMCs, obtained on the day of the yellow fever booster vaccination. CDR3 loop: CASSLGTSGVNEQFF. The CDR3 DNA is TGCGCCAGCAGCTTGGGGACTAGCGGAGTCAATGAGCAGTTCTTC.